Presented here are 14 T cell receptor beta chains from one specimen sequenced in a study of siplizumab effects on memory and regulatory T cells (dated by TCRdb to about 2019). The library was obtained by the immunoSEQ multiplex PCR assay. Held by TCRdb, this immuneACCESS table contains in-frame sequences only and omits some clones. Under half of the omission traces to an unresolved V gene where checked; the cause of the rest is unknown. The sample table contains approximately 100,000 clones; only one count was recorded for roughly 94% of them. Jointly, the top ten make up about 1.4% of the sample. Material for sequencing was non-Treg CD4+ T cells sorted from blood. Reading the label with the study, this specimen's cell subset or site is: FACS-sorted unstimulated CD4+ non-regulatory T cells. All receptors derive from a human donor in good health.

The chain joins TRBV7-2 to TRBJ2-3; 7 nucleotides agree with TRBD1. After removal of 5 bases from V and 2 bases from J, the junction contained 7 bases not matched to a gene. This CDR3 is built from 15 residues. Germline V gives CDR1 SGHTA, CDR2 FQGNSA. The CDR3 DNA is TGTGCCAGCAGCCCACAGGGGCTTCTCACAGATACGCAGTATTTT. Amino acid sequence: CASSPQGLLTDTQYF. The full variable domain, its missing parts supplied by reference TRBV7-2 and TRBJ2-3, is GAGVSQSPSNKVTEKGKDVELRCDPISGHTALYWYRQSLGQGLEFLIYFQGNSAPDKSGLPSDRFSAERTGGSVSTLTIQRTQQEDSAVYLCASSPQGLLTDTQYFGPGTRLTVL.

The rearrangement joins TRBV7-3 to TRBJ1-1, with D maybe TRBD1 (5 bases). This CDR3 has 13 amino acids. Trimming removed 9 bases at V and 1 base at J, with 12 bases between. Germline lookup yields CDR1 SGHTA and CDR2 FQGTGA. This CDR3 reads CASQDTENTEAFF. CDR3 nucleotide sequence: TGTGCCAGTCAGGACACCGAGAACACTGAAGCTTTCTTT.

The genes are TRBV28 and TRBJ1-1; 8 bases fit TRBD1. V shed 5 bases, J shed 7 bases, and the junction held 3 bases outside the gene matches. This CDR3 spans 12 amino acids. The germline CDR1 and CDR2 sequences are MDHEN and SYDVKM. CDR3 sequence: CASSRQGIEAFF. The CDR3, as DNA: TGTGCCAGCAGTCGACAGGGGATTGAAGCTTTCTTT.

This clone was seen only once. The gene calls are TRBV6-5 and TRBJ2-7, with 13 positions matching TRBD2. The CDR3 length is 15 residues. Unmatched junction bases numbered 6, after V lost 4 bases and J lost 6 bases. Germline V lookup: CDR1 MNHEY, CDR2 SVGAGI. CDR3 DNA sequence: TGTGCCAGCAGTTTTGGACTAGCGGGAGTTAGCGAGCAGTACTTC. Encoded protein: CASSFGLAGVSEQYF.

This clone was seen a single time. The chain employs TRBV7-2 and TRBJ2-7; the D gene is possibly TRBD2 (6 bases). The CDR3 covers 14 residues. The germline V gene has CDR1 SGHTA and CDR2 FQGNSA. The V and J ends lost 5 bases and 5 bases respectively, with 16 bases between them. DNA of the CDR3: TGTGCCAGCAGCCTGGAATCGGGACTCCACGAGCAGTACTTC. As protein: CASSLESGLHEQYF.

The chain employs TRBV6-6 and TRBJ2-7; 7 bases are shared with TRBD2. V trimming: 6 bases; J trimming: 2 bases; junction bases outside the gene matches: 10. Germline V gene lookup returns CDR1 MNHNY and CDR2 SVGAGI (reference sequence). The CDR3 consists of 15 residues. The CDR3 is CASRTRDYQTYEQYF. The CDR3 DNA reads TGTGCCAGCAGGACCCGGGACTACCAAACCTACGAGCAGTACTTC.

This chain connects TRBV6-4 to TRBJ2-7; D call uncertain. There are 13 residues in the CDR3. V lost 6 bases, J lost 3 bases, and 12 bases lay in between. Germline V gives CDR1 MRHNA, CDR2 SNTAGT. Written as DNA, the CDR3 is TGTGCCAGCAGCGAAAGGGCCGGCTACGAGCAGTACTTC. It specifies CASSERAGYEQYF.

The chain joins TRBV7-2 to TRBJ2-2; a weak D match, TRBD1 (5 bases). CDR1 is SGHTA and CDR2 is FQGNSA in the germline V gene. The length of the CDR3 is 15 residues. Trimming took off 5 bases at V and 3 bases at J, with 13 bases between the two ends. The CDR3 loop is CASSARVVDTGELFF. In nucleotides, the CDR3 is TGTGCCAGCAGCGCCAGGGTAGTGGACACCGGGGAGCTGTTTTTT.

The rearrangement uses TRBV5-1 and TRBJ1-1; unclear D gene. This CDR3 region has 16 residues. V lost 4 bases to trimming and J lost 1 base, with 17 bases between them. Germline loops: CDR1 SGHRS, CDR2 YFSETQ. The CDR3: CASSHGLGAGNTEAFF. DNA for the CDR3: TGCGCCAGCAGCCACGGACTGGGAGCGGGGAACACTGAAGCTTTCTTT.

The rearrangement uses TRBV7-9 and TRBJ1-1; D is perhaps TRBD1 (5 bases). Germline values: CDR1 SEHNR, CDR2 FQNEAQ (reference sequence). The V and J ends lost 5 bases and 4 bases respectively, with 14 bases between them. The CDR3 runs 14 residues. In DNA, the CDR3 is TGTGCCAGCAGCCAGGCGTTTGGGGCCACTGAAGCTTTCTTT. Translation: CASSQAFGATEAFF.

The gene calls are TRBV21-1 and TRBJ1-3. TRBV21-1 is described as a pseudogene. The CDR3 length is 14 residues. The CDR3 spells CASITLSSGNTIYF. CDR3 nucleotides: TGTGCCAGCATCACTTTATCCTCTGGAAACACCATATATTTT.

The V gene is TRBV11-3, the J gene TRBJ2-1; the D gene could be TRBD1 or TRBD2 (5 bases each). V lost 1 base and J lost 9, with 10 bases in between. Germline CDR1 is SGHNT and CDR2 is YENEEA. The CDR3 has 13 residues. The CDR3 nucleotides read TGTGCCAGCAGCTTAGTTATTGGGGGTGAGCAGTTCTTC. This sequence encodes CASSLVIGGEQFF.

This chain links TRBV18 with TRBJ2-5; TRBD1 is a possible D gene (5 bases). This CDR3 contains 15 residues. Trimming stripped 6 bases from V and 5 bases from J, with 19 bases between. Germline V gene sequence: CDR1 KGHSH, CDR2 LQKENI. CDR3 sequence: CASSPQGLEAETQYF. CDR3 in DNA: TGTGCCAGCTCGCCCCAGGGTCTTGAGGCGGAGACCCAGTACTTC.

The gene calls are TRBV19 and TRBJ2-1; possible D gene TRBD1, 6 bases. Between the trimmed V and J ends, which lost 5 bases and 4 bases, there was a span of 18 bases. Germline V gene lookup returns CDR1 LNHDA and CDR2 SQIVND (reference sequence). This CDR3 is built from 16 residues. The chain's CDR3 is CASSPSTGQVYNEQFF. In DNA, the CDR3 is TGTGCCAGTAGTCCCAGTACGGGACAAGTTTACAATGAGCAGTTCTTC.